This T cell receptor beta chain came from a study of neurological immune-mediated disorders. The sample holds many counts of this clonotype. The target antigen is unknown. Germline V lookup: CDR1 SGDLS, CDR2 YYNGEE. The CDR3 has 13 amino acids. V shed 5 bases and J shed 4 bases, with 12 bases lying between them. Notes on the study in general: Sharing of CDR3 amino acid sequences among expanded clones across subjects was absent, suggesting private repertoires in all groups.

For the unsorted libraries, 2 million PBMCs stored at -80 C served as input. The team produced cDNA through 5'RACE using 10-nucleotide random UMIs. Using its own MiXCR run on the 5' RACE reads, TCRdb lists one record per CDR3 protein. The profile covers approximately 38,000 distinct CDR3 sequences, with over 2% appearing a single time and 2.4% taken by the ten largest. The sample comprised PBMCs. The chain combines TRBV9 with TRBJ1-1; D gene unclear. The receptor's source is a man aged 45 to 65 with multiple sclerosis. The CDR3 loop reads CASSDEVSTEAFF. CDR3 bases: TGTGCCAGCAGTGACGAGGTGAGCACTGAAGCTTTCTTT. The entire variable domain, with the rest obtained from reference TRBV9 and TRBJ1-1, is as follows: DSGVTQTPKHLITATGQRVTLRCSPRSGDLSVYWYQQSLDQGLQFLIQYYNGEERAKGNILERFSAQQFPDLHSELNLSSLELGDSALYFCASSDEVSTEAFFGQGTRLTVV.